A single sample gave rise to the 15 T cell receptor beta chains below, sequenced in a study of Graves' ophthalmopathy and Graves' hyperthyroidism. Investigators amplified TCR beta CDR3 regions from RNA transcripts. HTBI primers were used in a first-round RT-PCR, which preceded a second-round multiplex PCR. TCRdb redid the calling of the multiplex PCR reads with MiXCR, one entry per CDR3 protein. Of over 150,000 distinct CDR3 sequences listed, more than 30% were seen once; the top ten hold less than 6%. Sequencing was carried out using peripheral blood. These receptors came from a woman aged 40 to 49 with Graves' ophthalmopathy.

This clonotype has ten or more counts. The rearrangement uses TRBV6-6 and TRBJ1-5, with 8 positions matching TRBD1. CDR3 length equals 19 residues. Germline CDR1 is MNHNY and CDR2 is SVGAGI (reference sequence). V shed 6 bases, J shed 5 bases, and the junction held 21 bases outside the gene matches. Here the CDR3 DNA reads TGTGCCAGCAGCGATGCAAAGGGGGACCGGGACAGGTCTGATCAGCCCCAGCATTTT. Translated, it gives CASSDAKGDRDRSDQPQHF.

At least ten counts were recorded for this clonotype. V is TRBV3-1 and J is TRBJ2-5; no firm D call. Germline V gene data show CDR1 as LGHDT and CDR2 as YNNKEL (reference sequence). The V and J ends lost 5 bases and 4 bases respectively, with 5 bases between them. CDR3 size: 11 residues. The CDR3 nucleotides are TGTGCCAGCAGCGCTACAGAGACCCAGTACTTC. Its protein is CASSATETQYF.

This clonotype ranks as medium-sized. This rearrangement joins TRBV12-3 or TRBV12-4 to TRBJ1-2; weak D call: TRBD1 (5 bases). The CDR3 has 13 amino acids. Between the trimmed V and J ends, which lost 6 bases and 0 bases, there was a span of 8 bases. The CDR3 DNA reads as TGTGCCAGCAGGGGGACGGCTAACTATGGCTACACCTTC. This encodes CASRGTANYGYTF.

This clonotype showed up many times. As DNA, the CDR3 is TGTGCCAGCTCACCTACTCAACAGGGCAATCAGCCCCAGCATTTT. Encoded protein: CASSPTQQGNQPQHF. The chain couples TRBV18 to TRBJ1-5; weak D call: TRBD1 (5 bases). CDR1 is KGHSH and CDR2 is LQKENI in the germline V gene. This CDR3 region has 15 residues. Trimming took off 3 bases at V and 2 bases at J, with 11 bases between the two ends.

The chain carries TRBV20-1 and TRBJ2-5; D possibly corresponds to TRBD1 (6 bases). V was pared by 0 bases and J by 0 bases, with 8 bases between. Per the germline V gene, CDR1 is DFQATT and CDR2 is SNEGSKA (reference sequence). The CDR3 extends over 14 amino acids. CDR3 sequence (DNA): TGCAGTGCTAGAGACAGGACAGACCAAGAGACCCAGTACTTC. Amino acid sequence: CSARDRTDQETQYF.

In this sample, this clonotype turned up many times. The V call is TRBV6-2 or TRBV6-3, the J call TRBJ2-5; D gene uncertain. Germline-derived CDR1 and CDR2 are MNHEY and SVGEGT. This CDR3 contains 11 residues. V dropped 9 bases and J dropped 4 bases, with 9 bases sitting between them. DNA of the CDR3: TGTGCCAGTTCCGCCGGAGAGACCCAGTACTTC. Translated, it gives CASSAGETQYF.

V gene TRBV2 combines with J gene TRBJ2-7, with 11 nucleotides matching TRBD1. Germline V gene data show CDR1 as SNHLY and CDR2 as FYNNEI. This CDR3 region has 15 residues. The V and J ends lost 7 bases and 3 bases, in that order; junction bases with no gene match: 8. The CDR3 bases are TGTGCCAGCAATTCCCCGGGACAGGGGGACTACGAGCAGTACTTC. This gives the protein CASNSPGQGDYEQYF.

This chain uses TRBV2 with TRBJ1-1; D remains unclear. The CDR3 is made up of 12 amino acids. The V gene's germline CDR1 is SNHLY and CDR2 FYNNEI. Deletions cut 4 bases from V and 5 bases from J, with 8 bases between. Written as DNA, the CDR3 is TGTGCCAGCAGTGTTGGGGAAACTGAAGCTTTCTTT. Protein product: CASSVGETEAFF.

This clonotype appeared many times. This chain connects TRBV19 to TRBJ2-7; 7 bases are shared with TRBD1. The V segment lost 1 base and the J segment 3 bases; nucleotides outside the gene matches: 6. The CDR3 is 15 residues long. The germline CDR1 and CDR2 sequences are LNHDA and SQIVND (reference sequence). CDR3 sequence reads: CASSIARGIGYEQYF. In DNA, the CDR3 is TGTGCCAGTAGTATAGCCAGGGGGATCGGCTACGAGCAGTACTTC.

The chain links TRBV11-2 to TRBJ2-7; weak D call: TRBD1 (6 bases). This CDR3 comprises 14 residues. Trimming took off 5 bases at V and 2 bases at J, with 13 bases between the two ends. Germline V lookup: CDR1 SGHAT, CDR2 FQNNGV. The CDR3 here is CASSPLGQPYEQYF. CDR3 bases: TGTGCCAGCAGCCCCCTAGGACAGCCCTACGAGCAGTACTTC.

This clonotype was counted many times. The chain links TRBV4-2 to TRBJ2-7; TRBD1 aligns across 8 bases. The CDR3 is 16 residues long. Looked up from germline, CDR1 is LGHNA and CDR2 is YNFKEQ. Losses at the gene ends were 4 bases for V and 3 bases for J; bases not matched to a gene: 11. The DNA for the CDR3 is TGTGCCAGCAGCCCAGAGGACAGGGCCCTAAACTACGAGCAGTACTTC. Protein sequence: CASSPEDRALNYEQYF.

This clonotype was detected only a few times. The V and J genes are TRBV12-3 or TRBV12-4 and TRBJ2-7; possible D gene TRBD2, 6 bases. Deletions cut 6 bases from V and 5 bases from J, with 11 bases between. The CDR3 length is 12 residues. The CDR3 DNA sequence: TGTGCCAGCAGGGAGGGTGTCAACGAGCAGTACTTC. It yields the protein CASREGVNEQYF.

This clonotype was observed at least ten times. This chain links TRBV7-2 with TRBJ2-5; 13 nucleotides agree with TRBD2. The germline V gene has CDR1 SGHTA and CDR2 FQGNSA. CDR3 length equals 19 residues. Trimming removed 0 bases from V and 1 base from J; junction bases left unmatched: 8. CDR3 nucleotide sequence: TGTGCCAGCAGCTTAGCAGGGACTAGCGGGACCTTCTCCCAAGAGACCCAGTACTTC. Amino acids: CASSLAGTSGTFSQETQYF.

This clonotype has at least ten counts. The chain joins TRBV2 to TRBJ2-2; D remains unclear. This CDR3 contains 13 residues. The germline V and J ends were trimmed by 9 bases and 4 bases, with 12 bases remaining between them. CDR1 is SNHLY and CDR2 is FYNNEI in the germline V gene. Written as DNA, the CDR3 is TGTGCCAGTCGGACCCCTGGCACCGGGGAGCTGTTTTTT. Its protein product is CASRTPGTGELFF. The complete variable domain, with remaining parts taken from reference TRBV2 and TRBJ2-2, reads EPEVTQTPSHQVTQMGQEVILRCVPISNHLYFYWYRQILGQKVEFLVSFYNNEISEKSEIFDDQFSVERPDGSNFTLKIRSTKLEDSAMYFCASRTPGTGELFFGEGSRLTVL.

The genes are TRBV12-3 or TRBV12-4 and TRBJ2-5; D gene ambiguous. Trimming removed 6 bases at V and 0 bases at J, with 11 bases between. The CDR3 totals 14 residues. The CDR3 spells CASSLSMYQETQYF. CDR3 nucleotides: TGTGCCAGCAGCCTATCGATGTACCAAGAGACCCAGTACTTC.